This T cell receptor beta chain was recovered during a study of blood T cell repertoires in COVID-19. Sequencing was performed with immunoSEQ multiplex PCR; in TCRdb, only in-frame clones are kept and a portion is missing. The sample gives 100,000 to 150,000 clones, over 75% of which show up once; less than 8.5% is in the top ten. The CDR3 sequence is 15 residues long. In germline, CDR1 is SGHRS, CDR2 YFSETQ. J lost 5 bases, V lost 0 bases, and 7 bases had no gene match. The source is a man of 80 years or more with active or convalescent COVID-19. V and J are TRBV5-1 and TRBJ2-5; 7 bases agree with TRBD1. Sequencing was carried out using peripheral blood. CDR3 coding DNA: TGCGCCAGCAGCTTGGAAAACAGGGGTCTGGAGACCCAGTACTTC. It yields the protein CASSLENRGLETQYF. The variable domain in full, completed from reference TRBV5-1 and TRBJ2-5, reads KAGVTQTPRYLIKTRGQQVTLSCSPISGHRSVSWYQQTPGQGLQFLFEYFSETQRNKGNFPGRFSGRQFSNSRSEMNVSTLELGDSALYLCASSLENRGLETQYFGPGTRLLVL.